These 10 T cell receptor beta chains were all obtained from the same sample, sequenced in a study of OX40 agonist ivuxolimab in advanced cancers. TCRdb's copy holds only in-frame clones and misses some; the assay was immunoSEQ multiplex PCR. The repertoire holds 70,000 to 95,000 clones, with 90% as singletons. Sequencing was performed on CD4+ or CD8+ T cells sorted from blood, taken in a trial of the OX40 agonist ivuxolimab. The origin of the receptors is an adult with an advanced solid tumor such as melanoma, head and neck, liver or kidney cancer.

This chain joins TRBV6-5 and TRBJ1-3, with 7 bases matching TRBD1. CDR1 and CDR2 (germline): MNHEY, SVGAGI. This CDR3 has 15 amino acids. Unmatched junction bases numbered 8, after V lost 6 bases and J lost 3 bases. As DNA, the CDR3 is TGTGCCAGCAGCCGACAGGGCCGGCTTGGAAACACCATATATTTT. It encodes CASSRQGRLGNTIYF.

The chain uses TRBV28 and TRBJ1-5; perhaps TRBD1 as D (5 bases). Germline V gene sequence: CDR1 MDHEN, CDR2 SYDVKM. This CDR3 is 15 amino acids long. V lost 10 bases to trimming and J lost 7 bases, with 23 bases between them. In DNA form, the CDR3 reads TGTGCCATCCCCGGGGGATCCGGACCTTCCCAGCCCCAGCATTTT. Its translation is CAIPGGSGPSQPQHF. Supplemented by reference TRBV28 and TRBJ1-5, the full variable domain reads DVKVTQSSRYLVKRTGEKVFLECVQDMDHENMFWYRQDPGLGLRLIYFSYDVKMKEKGDIPEGYSVSREKKERFSLILESASTNQTSMYLCAIPGGSGPSQPQHFGDGTRLSIL.

The V call is TRBV5-1, the J call TRBJ2-7; D remains ambiguous. Deletions cut 7 bases from V and 0 bases from J, with 11 bases between. The CDR3 spans 13 residues. Looked up from germline, CDR1 is SGHRS and CDR2 is YFSETQ. The CDR3: CASGPAYSYEQYF. The CDR3 coding sequence is TGCGCCAGCGGTCCGGCCTACTCCTACGAGCAGTACTTC.

The chain carries TRBV6-5 and TRBJ2-7; possibly TRBD1 or TRBD2 for D (5 bases each). Per the germline V gene, CDR1 is MNHEY and CDR2 is SVGAGI. Trimming left V 11 bases short and J 3 bases short, with 23 bases between. The CDR3 runs to 15 residues. CDR3 DNA: TGTGCCTCCCTCCCGGGACCGAGTTTGATCTACGAGCAGTACTTC. This sequence encodes CASLPGPSLIYEQYF.

J is TRBJ2-7 and V is TRBV27; D remains unclear. CDR1 is MNHEY and CDR2 is SMNVEV in the germline V gene (reference sequence). This CDR3 spans 13 amino acids. The V and J ends lost 3 bases and 3 bases respectively, with 9 bases between them. The DNA for the CDR3 is TGTGCCAGCAGTTTCGGGTACGGCTACGAGCAGTACTTC. Translated, it gives CASSFGYGYEQYF.

V usage is TRBV6-5 and J usage is TRBJ1-2; the D is unclear. With 6 bases removed from V and 4 bases from J, the gap between germline ends came to 9 bases. The CDR3 contains 12 residues. Germline lookup yields CDR1 MNHEY and CDR2 SVGAGI. The CDR3 spells CASRLSTYGYTF. The CDR3 nucleotides are TGTGCCAGCAGATTATCCACCTATGGCTACACCTTC.

This clone has just one count. The chain joins TRBV6-6 to TRBJ2-7; D uncertain. CDR1 and CDR2 (germline): MNHNY, SVGAGI (reference sequence). V was clipped by 2 bases and J by 4 bases, with 6 bases between them. The CDR3 is 12 amino acids. The CDR3 loop is CASSYASYEQYF. The CDR3 region has the DNA TGTGCCAGCAGTTACGCGAGTTACGAGCAGTACTTC.

The chain couples TRBV7-8 to TRBJ2-1; 9 nucleotides line up with TRBD2. CDR1 is SGHVS, CDR2 FQNEAQ, per germline. The CDR3 runs 22 residues. The V and J ends lost 4 bases and 7 bases, in that order; junction bases with no gene match: 29. The CDR3 loop is CASSSRSTDGGRPSGMGNEQFF. CDR3 nucleotide sequence: TGTGCCAGCAGCTCAAGATCAACGGACGGAGGGAGGCCTAGCGGGATGGGGAATGAGCAGTTCTTC. Full variable domain (missing parts from reference TRBV7-8 and TRBJ2-1): GAGVSQSPRYKVAKRGQDVALRCDPISGHVSLFWYQQALGQGPEFLTYFQNEAQLDKSGLPSDRFFAERPEGSVSTLKIQRTQQEDSAVYLCASSSRSTDGGRPSGMGNEQFFGPGTRLTVL.

The rearrangement links TRBV11-2 to TRBJ1-3; 10 bases align to TRBD1. This CDR3 spans 15 amino acids. V lost 6 bases to trimming and J lost 1 base; unmatched junction nucleotides: 3. Germline V gene lookup returns CDR1 SGHAT and CDR2 FQNNGV. Here the CDR3 reads CASRRQGASGNTIYF. In nucleotides, the CDR3 is TGTGCCAGCAGACGACAGGGGGCTTCTGGAAACACCATATATTTT.

This chain connects TRBV28 to TRBJ2-5, with D uncertain. Between the trimmed V and J ends, which lost 2 bases and 1 base, there was a span of 5 bases. CDR1 and CDR2 from the germline V gene are MDHEN and SYDVKM. This CDR3 region has 13 residues. The CDR3 bases are TGTGCCAGCAGTTTACTGCTCCAAGAGACCCAGTACTTC. Its translation: CASSLLLQETQYF.